This TCR beta chain was identified in a study of early T cells in non-severe SARS-CoV-2 infection. Study as a whole: Chains from this unsorted whole-blood bulk RNA could not be paired.

This clonotype was seen only once. Its antigen is as yet unknown. Whole-study findings and limits: VDJdb-based matching was biased toward anti-spike CD8 responses and missed private and CD4 specificities.

Unique molecular identifiers tagged individual cDNA molecules. In TCRdb, the 5' RACE reads were re-called with MiXCR into one record per CDR3 protein. The repertoire consists of some 58,000 distinct CDR3 sequences, with about 12% occurring once and the leading ten covering around 3.9%. Germline-derived CDR1 and CDR2 are SGHTA and FQGNSA. V lost 5 bases to trimming and J lost 8 bases; unmatched junction nucleotides: 8. The CDR3 spans 15 residues. The source of this sequence is an adult who was a healthcare worker with PCR-confirmed SARS-CoV-2 infection or an uninfected control (not recorded which). The rearrangement uses TRBV7-2 and TRBJ1-4; TRBD1 agrees at 10 bases. The sequencing input was whole blood. The CDR3 region has the DNA TGTGCCAGCAGCCCCCAAACGGGACAGGGGGAAAAACTGTTTTTT. Residues: CASSPQTGQGEKLFF.